This T cell receptor (beta chain) was sequenced during a study of blood T cell repertoires in COVID-19. The overall study: In each case, the material was cDNA or gDNA derived from T cells, B-cell-depleted T cells, or PBMCs.

TCRdb's table, derived via immunoSEQ multiplex PCR, lists solely in-frame clones and lacks some. Of 60,000 to 65,000 clones in the sample, about 70% were seen once. Sequenced input: peripheral blood. The TCR comes from a human donor in a cohort sampled during active COVID-19.

The CDR3 nucleotides read TGTGCCAGCAGCTCGACAGGGGATCCCACCGGGGAGCTGTTTTTT. Translating gives CASSSTGDPTGELFF. The chain links TRBV5-4 to TRBJ2-2, with 8 bases identical to TRBD1. The germline CDR1 and CDR2 sequences are SGHNT and YYREEE (reference sequence). This CDR3 is built from 15 residues. The trim removed 3 bases at V and 4 bases at J, leaving 5 bases unmatched. Variable domain in full (rest from reference TRBV5-4 and TRBJ2-2): ETGVTQSPTHLIKTRGQQVTLRCSSQSGHNTVSWYQQALGQGPQFIFQYYREEENGRGNFPPRFSGLQFPNYSSELNVNALELDDSALYLCASSSTGDPTGELFFGEGSRLTVL.